A single sample gave rise to the 4 T cell receptor beta chains below, sequenced in a study of beta chain features in type 1 diabetes. Every isolated RNA sample was fully reverse transcribed, so sequencing captured expressed TCRB transcripts. TCRdb's table, derived via immunoSEQ multiplex PCR, lists solely in-frame clones and lacks some. The sample consists of some 44,000 clones, roughly 49% of them appearing once. Sequenced: Tregs from blood. These receptors all come from a woman aged 18-29 years in good health.

The rearrangement links TRBV28 to TRBJ1-2; TRBD1 matches 10 bases. Trimming at V came to 4 bases and at J to 4 bases, leaving 9 bases not matched to a gene. Germline V gene sequence: CDR1 MDHEN, CDR2 SYDVKM. The CDR3 sequence is 16 residues long. CDR3 in DNA: TGTGCCAGCAGTTCGCAGGGACAGGGGAATATCTATGGCTACACCTTC. Translated: CASSSQGQGNIYGYTF.

The chain joins TRBV7-9 to TRBJ1-4; a weak D match, TRBD1 (6 bases). CDR1 SEHNR and CDR2 FQNEAQ come from the germline V gene (reference sequence). V gave up 0 bases and J gave up 5 bases, with 7 bases separating them. CDR3 size: 14 residues. The CDR3 DNA sequence: TGTGCCAGCAGCTTAGCAACAGGGAATGAAAAACTGTTTTTT. Translated, it gives CASSLATGNEKLFF.

This clone was counted a single time. The DNA for the CDR3 is TGTGCCAGTAGTATTACCGGGACAGGGTCCTACAATGAGCAGTTCTTC. As protein: CASSITGTGSYNEQFF. The rearrangement joins TRBV19 to TRBJ2-1; 9 bases are a match to TRBD1. V lost 3 bases, J lost 1 base, and 4 bases stayed unmatched. Germline lookup yields CDR1 LNHDA and CDR2 SQIVND (reference sequence). This CDR3 contains 16 residues.

The J gene is TRBJ2-7, the V gene TRBV2; TRBD2 aligns across 10 bases. The CDR3 has 14 amino acids. Germline V gene lookup returns CDR1 SNHLY and CDR2 FYNNEI. V shed 6 bases and J 6 bases; nucleotides not matched to a gene: 8. The DNA for the CDR3 is TGTGCCAGCAGGGGGGCTAGCGGGAGTATCGAGCAGTACTTC. This translates into CASRGASGSIEQYF.